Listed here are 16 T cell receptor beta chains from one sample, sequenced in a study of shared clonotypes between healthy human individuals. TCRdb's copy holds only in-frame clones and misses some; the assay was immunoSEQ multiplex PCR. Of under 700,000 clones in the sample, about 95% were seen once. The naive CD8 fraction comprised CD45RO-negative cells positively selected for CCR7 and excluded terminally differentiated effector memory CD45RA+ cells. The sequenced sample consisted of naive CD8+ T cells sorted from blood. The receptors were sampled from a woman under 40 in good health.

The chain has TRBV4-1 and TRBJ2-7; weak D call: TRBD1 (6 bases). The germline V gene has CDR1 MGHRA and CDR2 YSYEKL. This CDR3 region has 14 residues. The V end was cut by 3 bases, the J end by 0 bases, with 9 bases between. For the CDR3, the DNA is TGCGCCAGCAGCCATATGGACAGCTCCTACGAGCAGTACTTC. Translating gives CASSHMDSSYEQYF.

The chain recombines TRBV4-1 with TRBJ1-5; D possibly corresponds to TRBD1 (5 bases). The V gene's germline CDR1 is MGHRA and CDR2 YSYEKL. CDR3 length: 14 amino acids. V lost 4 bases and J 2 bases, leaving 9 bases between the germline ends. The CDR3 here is CASSRGTGNQPQHF. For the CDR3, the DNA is TGCGCCAGCAGCCGGGGCACAGGCAATCAGCCCCAGCATTTT.

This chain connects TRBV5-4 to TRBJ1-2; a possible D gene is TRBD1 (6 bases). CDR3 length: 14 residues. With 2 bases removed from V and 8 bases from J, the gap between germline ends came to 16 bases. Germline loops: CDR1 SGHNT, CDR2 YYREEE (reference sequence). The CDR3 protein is CASSLFGGAAGYTF. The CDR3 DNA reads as TGTGCCAGCAGCTTATTCGGGGGCGCGGCCGGCTACACCTTC.

The CDR3 DNA sequence: TGTGCCAGCAAGCCGCAGGGGGCTCACCAAGAGACCCAGTACTTC. Translated: CASKPQGAHQETQYF. The genes are TRBV28 and TRBJ2-5; 8 bases line up with TRBD1. The CDR3 sequence is 15 residues long. V dropped 7 bases and J dropped 0; count of bases not matched to a gene: 7. Germline CDR1 is MDHEN and CDR2 is SYDVKM.

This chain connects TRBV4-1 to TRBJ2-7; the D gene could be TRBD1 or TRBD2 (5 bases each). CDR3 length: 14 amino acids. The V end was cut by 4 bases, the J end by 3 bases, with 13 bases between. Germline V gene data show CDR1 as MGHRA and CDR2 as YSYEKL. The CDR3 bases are TGCGCCAGCAGCCCTCTAGTGGGGGACTACGAGCAGTACTTC. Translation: CASSPLVGDYEQYF.

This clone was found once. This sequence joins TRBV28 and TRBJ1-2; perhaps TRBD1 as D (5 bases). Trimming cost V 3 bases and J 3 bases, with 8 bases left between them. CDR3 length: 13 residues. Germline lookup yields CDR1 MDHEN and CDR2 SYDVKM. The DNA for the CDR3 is TGTGCCAGCAGTTTTGAGGGGTACTATGGCTACACCTTC. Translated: CASSFEGYYGYTF.

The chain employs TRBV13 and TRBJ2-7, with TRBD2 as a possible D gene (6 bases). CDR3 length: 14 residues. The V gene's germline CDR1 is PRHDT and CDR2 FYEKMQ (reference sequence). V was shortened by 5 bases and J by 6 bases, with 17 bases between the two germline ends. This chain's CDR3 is CASSKGAGIIEQYF. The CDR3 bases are TGTGCCAGCAGCAAAGGAGCGGGCATTATCGAGCAGTACTTC.

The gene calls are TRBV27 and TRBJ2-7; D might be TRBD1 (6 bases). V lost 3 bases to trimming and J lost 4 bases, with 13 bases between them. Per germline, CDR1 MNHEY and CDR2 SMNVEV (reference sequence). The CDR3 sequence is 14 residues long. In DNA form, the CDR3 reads TGTGCCAGCAGTTTGCTGGGGGCGGGTTACGAGCAGTACTTC. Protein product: CASSLLGAGYEQYF.

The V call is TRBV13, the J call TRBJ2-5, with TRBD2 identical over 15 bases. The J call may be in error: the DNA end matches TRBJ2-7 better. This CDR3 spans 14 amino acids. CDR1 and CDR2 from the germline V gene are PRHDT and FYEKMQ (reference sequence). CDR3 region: CASSVGLAGGEQYF. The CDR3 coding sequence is TGTGCCAGCAGCGTGGGACTAGCGGGAGGCGAGCAGTACTTC.

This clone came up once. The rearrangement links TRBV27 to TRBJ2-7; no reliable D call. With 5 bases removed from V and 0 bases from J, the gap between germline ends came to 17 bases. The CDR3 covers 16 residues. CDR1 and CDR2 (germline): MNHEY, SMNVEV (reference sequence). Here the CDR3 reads CASSPSGSWTSYEQYF. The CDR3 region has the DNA TGTGCCAGCAGTCCGTCCGGGTCATGGACCTCCTACGAGCAGTACTTC.

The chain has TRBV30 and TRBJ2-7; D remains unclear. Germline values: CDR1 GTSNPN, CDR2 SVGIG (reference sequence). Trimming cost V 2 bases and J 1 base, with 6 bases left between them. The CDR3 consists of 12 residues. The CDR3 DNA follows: TGTGCCTGGAGTTGGTCTTCCTACGAGCAGTACTTC. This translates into CAWSWSSYEQYF.

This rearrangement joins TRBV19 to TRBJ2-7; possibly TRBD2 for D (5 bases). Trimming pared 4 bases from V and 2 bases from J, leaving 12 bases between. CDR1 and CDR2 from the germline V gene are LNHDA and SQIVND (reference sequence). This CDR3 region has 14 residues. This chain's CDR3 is CASSTLDGAYEQYF. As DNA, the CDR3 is TGTGCCAGTAGTACGCTGGACGGGGCCTACGAGCAGTACTTC.

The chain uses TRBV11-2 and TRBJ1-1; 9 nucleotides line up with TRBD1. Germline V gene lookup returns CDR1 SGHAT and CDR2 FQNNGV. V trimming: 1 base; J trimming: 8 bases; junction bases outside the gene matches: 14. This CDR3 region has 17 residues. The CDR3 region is CASSLGPTGGLNREAFF. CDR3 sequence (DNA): TGTGCCAGCAGCTTAGGGCCGACAGGGGGTCTAAATAGGGAAGCTTTCTTT.

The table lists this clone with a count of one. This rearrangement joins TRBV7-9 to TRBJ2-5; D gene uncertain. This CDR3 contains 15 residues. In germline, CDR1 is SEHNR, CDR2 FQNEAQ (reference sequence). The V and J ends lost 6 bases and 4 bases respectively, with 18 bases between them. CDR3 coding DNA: TGTGCCAGCAGTTCCACCAGGCTGGGTGTAGAGACCCAGTACTTC. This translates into CASSSTRLGVETQYF.

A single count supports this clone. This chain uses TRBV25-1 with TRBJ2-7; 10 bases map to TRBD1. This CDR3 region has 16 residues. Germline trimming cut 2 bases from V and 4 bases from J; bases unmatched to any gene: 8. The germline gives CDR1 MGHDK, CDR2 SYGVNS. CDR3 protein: CASSEGRDRGLYEQYF. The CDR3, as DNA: TGTGCCAGCAGTGAAGGCCGAGACAGGGGGCTGTACGAGCAGTACTTC.

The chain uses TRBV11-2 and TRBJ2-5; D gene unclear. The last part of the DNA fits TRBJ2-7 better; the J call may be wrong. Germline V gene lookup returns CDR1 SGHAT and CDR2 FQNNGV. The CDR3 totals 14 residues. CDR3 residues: CASSLARNYYEQYF. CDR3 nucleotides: TGTGCCAGCAGCTTAGCCCGGAATTACTACGAGCAGTACTTC.